This T cell receptor beta chain was recorded in a study of T-cell reconstitution after alpha-beta-depleted transplantation in children. The CDR3 is 14 residues long. V gave up 0 bases and J gave up 5 bases, with 9 bases separating them. Construction of the TCRbeta library involved unique molecular identifiers. TCRdb called the PCR reads again in MiXCR, with one record for every CDR3 protein. The data show some 490,000 distinct CDR3 sequences, about an eighth seen once. This clonotype has ten or more counts. Specimen: PBMCs from the stem cell graft donor, collected from the stem cell graft. The chain combines TRBV12-3 or TRBV12-4 with TRBJ2-3; D is undetermined. The origin of this receptor is a human donor who donated a stem cell graft to a child with combined immunodeficiency. The CDR3 is CASSLAGYLDTQYF. CDR3 bases: TGTGCCAGCAGTTTAGCAGGGTACCTAGATACGCAGTATTTT.